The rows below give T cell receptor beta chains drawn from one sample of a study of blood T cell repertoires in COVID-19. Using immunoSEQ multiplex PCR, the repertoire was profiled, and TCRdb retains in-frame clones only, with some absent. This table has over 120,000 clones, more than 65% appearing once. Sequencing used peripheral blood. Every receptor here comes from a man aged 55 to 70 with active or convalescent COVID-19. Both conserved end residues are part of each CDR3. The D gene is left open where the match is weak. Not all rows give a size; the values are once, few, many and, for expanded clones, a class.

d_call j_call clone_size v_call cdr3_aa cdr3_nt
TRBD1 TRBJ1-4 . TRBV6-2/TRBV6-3 CASSSGGGEKLFF TGTGCCAGCAGTTCAGGGGGCGGTGAAAAACTGTTTTTT
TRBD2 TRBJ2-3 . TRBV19 CASRTSGRTDTQYF TGTGCCAGTAGGACTAGCGGGAGGACAGATACGCAGTATTTT
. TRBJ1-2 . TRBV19 CASSLDRRYGYTF TGTGCCAGTAGTCTTGACAGGAGGTATGGCTACACCTTC
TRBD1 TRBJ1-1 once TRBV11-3 CASISRVDRDTEAFF TGTGCCAGCATTTCCAGAGTCGACAGGGACACTGAAGCTTTCTTT
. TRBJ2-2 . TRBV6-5 CASSSANTGELFF TGTGCCAGCTCTTCGGCGAACACCGGGGAGCTGTTTTTT
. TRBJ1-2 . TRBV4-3 CASSQGVPPIYGYTF TGCGCCAGCAGCCAAGGCGTCCCGCCGATCTATGGCTACACCTTC
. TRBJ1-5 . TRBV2 CASSEGGGYSNQPQHF TGTGCCAGCAGTGAAGGGGGCGGCTATAGCAATCAGCCCCAGCATTTT
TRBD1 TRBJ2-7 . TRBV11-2 CASSREDRGPSYEQYF TGTGCCAGCAGCCGGGAGGACAGGGGGCCTTCCTACGAGCAGTACTTC
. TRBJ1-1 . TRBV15 CATSSTRNTEAFF TGTGCCACCAGCAGCACAAGAAACACTGAAGCTTTCTTT
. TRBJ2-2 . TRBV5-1 CASSLVAELTGELFF TGCGCCAGCAGCTTGGTAGCGGAGCTCACCGGGGAGCTGTTTTTT
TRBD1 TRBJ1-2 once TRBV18 CASSPSGQVYGYTF TGTGCCAGCTCACCTTCAGGACAGGTCTATGGCTACACCTTC
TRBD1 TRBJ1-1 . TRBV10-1 CASSAGQGGTEAFF TGCGCCAGCAGCGCGGGACAGGGAGGGACTGAAGCTTTCTTT
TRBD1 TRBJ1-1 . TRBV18 CASSPSWGQPNTEAFF TGTGCCAGCTCACCGTCCTGGGGACAGCCAAACACTGAAGCTTTCTTT
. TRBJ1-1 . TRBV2 CASKVARMNTEAFF TGTGCCAGCAAAGTAGCCCGAATGAACACTGAAGCTTTCTTT
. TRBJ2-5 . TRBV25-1 CASSDNAVWGRVETQYF TGTGCCAGCAGTGACAACGCGGTCTGGGGGCGAGTTGAGACCCAGTACTTC
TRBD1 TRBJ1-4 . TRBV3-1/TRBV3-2 CASRRTGVNEKLFF TGTGCCAGCAGACGGACAGGGGTTAATGAAAAACTGTTTTTT
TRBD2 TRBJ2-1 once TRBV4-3 CASSQPQRGGFNEQFF TGCGCCAGCAGCCAACCGCAGCGGGGGGGGTTCAATGAGCAGTTCTTC
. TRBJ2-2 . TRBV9 CASSVHRQSASNTGELFF TGTGCCAGCAGCGTCCATCGACAGTCCGCTTCGAACACCGGGGAGCTGTTTTTT
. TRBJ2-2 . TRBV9 CASSVHNTGELFF TGTGCCAGCAGTGTTCATAACACCGGGGAGCTGTTTTTT
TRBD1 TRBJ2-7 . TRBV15 CATSLDRGGYEQYF TGTGCCACCAGCCTCGACAGGGGGGGGTACGAGCAGTACTTC
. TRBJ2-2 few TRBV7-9 CASSPWGEANTGELFF TGTGCCAGCAGCCCATGGGGGGAGGCGAACACCGGGGAGCTGTTTTTT